What follows are 10 T cell receptor beta chains derived from one specimen sequenced in a study of regulatory T cells in long-lasting Graves disease. Indicated time point: newly diagnosed GD, antithyroid drugs for less than 3 months. Preparation of the TCR library used RNA extracted from PBMCs. Arm-PCR with iRepertoire HTBI primers amplified the CDR3 regions for these TCR beta libraries. MiXCR, run by TCRdb on the multiplex PCR reads, gives a single entry per CDR3 protein. The data hold about 560,000 distinct CDR3 sequences, with 15% to 20% observed a single time. This sample also appeared in a second study, on T cells in Graves' hyperthyroidism and ophthalmopathy.

Sequencing used peripheral blood mononuclear cells (PBMCs), obtained at new diagnosis, from a patient treated with antithyroid drugs. The receptors derive from a young man with Graves disease.

A few counts support this clonotype. This chain uses TRBV7-3 with TRBJ2-6; the match to TRBD1 covers 11 bases. Unmatched junction bases numbered 5, after V lost 4 bases and J lost 0 bases. CDR1 is SGHTA, CDR2 FQGTGA, per germline. The CDR3 runs to 18 residues. The CDR3 nucleotides are TGTGCCAGCAGCTCGGACAGGGGGCGTATCTCTGGGGCCAACGTCCTGACTTTC. Its protein is CASSSDRGRISGANVLTF.

This clonotype has ten or more counts. The chain links TRBV11-2 to TRBJ2-5; TRBD1 agrees at 9 bases. V was clipped by 5 bases and J by 4 bases; unmatched bases: 8. Germline CDR1 is SGHAT and CDR2 is FQNNGV. The CDR3 is made up of 15 amino acids. CDR3 sequence: CASSMTGGRRETQYF. The CDR3 DNA follows: TGTGCCAGCAGCATGACAGGGGGTCGGAGAGAGACCCAGTACTTC.

Ten or more counts support this clonotype. This sequence joins TRBV28 and TRBJ2-7, with a weak D call TRBD1 (6 bases). CDR1 and CDR2 (germline): MDHEN, SYDVKM. Trimming left V 2 bases short and J 8 bases short, with 10 bases between. The CDR3 is 12 residues long. The CDR3 region is CASSLGQNKQYF. CDR3 DNA sequence: TGTGCCAGCAGTTTAGGACAGAACAAGCAGTACTTC.

This clonotype was recorded many times. The chain is built from TRBV6-2 or TRBV6-3 and TRBJ1-5; 9 bases fit TRBD1. Germline CDR1 and CDR2: MNHEY and SVGEGT. This CDR3 is built from 17 residues. J was trimmed by 3 bases and V by 2 bases; bases with no gene match: 8. CDR3 region: CASSYAVGQGDNQPQHF. The DNA for the CDR3 is TGTGCCAGCAGTTACGCAGTGGGACAGGGAGACAATCAGCCCCAGCATTTT.

The table lists this clonotype with many counts. The genes are TRBV28 and TRBJ1-5, with D hard to call. This CDR3 has 15 residues. Germline values: CDR1 MDHEN, CDR2 SYDVKM. V was pared by 0 bases and J by 3 bases, with 9 bases between. CDR3 sequence (DNA): TGTGCCAGCAGTTTATGGGTTGGTTACAATCAGCCCCAGCATTTT. Amino acids: CASSLWVGYNQPQHF.

This clonotype was found a few times. The rearrangement joins TRBV6-1 to TRBJ1-4; D ambiguous. Germline CDR1 and CDR2: MNHNS and SASEGT. The CDR3 length is 13 residues. Trimming shortened V by 6 bases and J by 7 bases, and 12 bases separated the two germline ends. CDR3 region: CASRGSRIEKLFF. CDR3 coding DNA: TGTGCCAGCAGGGGATCACGAATTGAAAAACTGTTTTTT.

V is TRBV7-9 and J is TRBJ2-1, with TRBD2 identical over 12 bases. The V segment lost 4 bases and the J segment 8 bases; nucleotides outside the gene matches: 9. The germline gives CDR1 SEHNR, CDR2 FQNEAQ (reference sequence). The CDR3 sequence is 16 residues long. The CDR3 DNA follows: TGTGCCAGCAGCTCATCTAGCGGGAGGGCCGTATATGAGCAGTTCTTC. This sequence encodes CASSSSSGRAVYEQFF.

The CDR3, as DNA: TGTGCCGTAAGCGGCCCCTCCTACGAGCAGTACTTC. Amino acid sequence: CAVSGPSYEQYF. This chain uses TRBV30 with TRBJ2-7, with D maybe TRBD2 (5 bases). Trimming pared 8 bases from V and 0 bases from J, leaving 11 bases between. The CDR3 consists of 12 residues. Germline assignment: CDR1 GTSNPN and CDR2 SVGIG (reference sequence).

In its sample, this clonotype was seen many times. CDR3: CASSLGGAETQYF. CDR3 sequence (DNA): TGTGCCAGCAGTTTGGGGGGCGCGGAGACCCAGTACTTC. The chain carries TRBV28 and TRBJ2-5, with D perhaps being TRBD1 or TRBD2 (6 bases each). The V and J ends lost 3 bases and 5 bases respectively, with 10 bases between them. Germline CDR1 and CDR2: MDHEN and SYDVKM. The CDR3 extends over 13 amino acids.

V and J are TRBV3-1 and TRBJ2-1; 10 positions agree with TRBD2. The CDR3 has 17 amino acids. CDR1 is LGHDT, CDR2 YNNKEL, per germline (reference sequence). The ends lost 0 bases at V and 5 bases at J; junction bases unmatched: 7. CDR3 amino acids: CASSQEASGSFDNEQFF. The CDR3 DNA sequence: TGTGCCAGCAGCCAAGAAGCTAGCGGGAGTTTTGACAATGAGCAGTTCTTC.